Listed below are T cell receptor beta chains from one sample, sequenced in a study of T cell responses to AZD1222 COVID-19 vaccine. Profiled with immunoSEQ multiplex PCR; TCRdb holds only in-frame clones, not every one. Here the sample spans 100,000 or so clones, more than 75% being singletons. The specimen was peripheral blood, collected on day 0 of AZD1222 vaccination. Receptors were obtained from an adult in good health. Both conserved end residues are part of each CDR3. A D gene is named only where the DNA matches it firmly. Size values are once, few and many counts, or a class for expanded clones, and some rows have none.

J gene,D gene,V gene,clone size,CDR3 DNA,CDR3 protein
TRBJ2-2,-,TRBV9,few,TGTGCCAGCAGCCCTACTGGTATCGGGGAGCTGTTTTTT,CASSPTGIGELFF
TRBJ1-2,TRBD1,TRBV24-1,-,TGTGCCACCAGTGCAGGGGGCTCTGGTGGCTACACCTTC,CATSAGGSGGYTF
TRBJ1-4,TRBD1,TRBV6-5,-,TGTGCCAGCAGTTCAACAGGGGGCCGGGAAAAACTGTTTTTT,CASSSTGGREKLFF
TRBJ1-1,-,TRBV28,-,TGTGCCAGCAGTTTTAGGGGATCTGAAGCTTTCTTT,CASSFRGSEAFF
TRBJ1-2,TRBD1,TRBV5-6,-,TGTGCCAGCAGCCTGACGGGACAGAGAGATTACACCTTC,CASSLTGQRDYTF
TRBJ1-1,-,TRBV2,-,TGTGCCAGCACCGGGGGGCCTGGCACTGAAGCTTTCTTT,CASTGGPGTEAFF
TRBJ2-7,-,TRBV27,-,TGTGCCAGCAGGACAGGCCAGAACGAGCAGTACTTC,CASRTGQNEQYF
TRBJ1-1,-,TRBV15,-,TGTGCCACCAGCAGAGTGAGGGAAGGAACTGAAGCTTTCTTT,CATSRVREGTEAFF
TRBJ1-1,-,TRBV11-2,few,TGTGCCAGCAGCCTACCCGACCGCGTTGAAGCTTTCTTT,CASSLPDRVEAFF
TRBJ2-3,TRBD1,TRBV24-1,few,TGTGCCACCAGTGATCCACAGGGGGATACGCAGTATTTT,CATSDPQGDTQYF
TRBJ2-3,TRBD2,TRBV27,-,TGTGCCAGCGGCCCCGGGGGGGCCTGGGATACGCAGTATTTT,CASGPGGAWDTQYF
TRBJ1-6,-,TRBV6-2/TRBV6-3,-,TGTGCCAGCAGTTTTACAGGGTATTCACCCCTCCACTTT,CASSFTGYSPLHF
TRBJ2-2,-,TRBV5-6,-,TGTGCCAGCAGTACGGGACACAGGGCAGGCACCGGGGAGCTGTTTTTT,CASSTGHRAGTGELFF
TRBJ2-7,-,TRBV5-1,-,TGCGCCAGCAGCTCAGACAGCCTCTCCTACGAGCAGTACTTC,CASSSDSLSYEQYF
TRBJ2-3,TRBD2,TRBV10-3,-,TGTGCCATCAGTGAGTCCGGGACTAGCGGCCTGAGCACAGATACGCAGTATTTT,CAISESGTSGLSTDTQYF